The entry that follows covers one T cell receptor beta chain sequence. This sample is drawn from a study of blood T cell repertoires in COVID-19. The wider study: PBMCs, B-cell-depleted T cells, or T cells provided the cDNA or gDNA that made up the material.

Generated by immunoSEQ multiplex PCR, the TCRdb table keeps only in-frame clones and is missing some. Among 150,000 to 200,000 clones listed, roughly 86% were seen once. The CDR3 is 17 residues long. Germline assignment: CDR1 SGDLS and CDR2 YYNGEE. V lost 4 bases and J lost 5, with 24 bases in between. Sequences were obtained from peripheral blood. The J gene is TRBJ2-5, the V gene TRBV9; TRBD1 might be the D (7 bases). The receptor comes from a man aged 65-85 years with acute or convalescent COVID-19. The CDR3 DNA reads TGTGCCAGCAGCTCCCTAGGAGGAGGGGGCTTTGGGGAGACCCAGTACTTC. Residues: CASSSLGGGGFGETQYF. Combining the CDR3 with reference TRBV9 and TRBJ2-5 gives the whole variable domain DSGVTQTPKHLITATGQRVTLRCSPRSGDLSVYWYQQSLDQGLQFLIQYYNGEERAKGNILERFSAQQFPDLHSELNLSSLELGDSALYFCASSSLGGGGFGETQYFGPGTRLLVL.